The rows below give T cell receptor beta chains drawn from one sample of a study of T cell repertoires in cytomegalovirus infection. TCRdb analysed the reads with MiXCR anew, one entry per CDR3 protein. The sample records about 310,000 distinct CDR3 sequences, 9.6% being singletons. Sequencing was done on a sample of PBMCs. All receptors derive from a human donor in good health (CMV status not recorded). Some clones in this sample may be carry-over from other donors' samples. CDR3s include the opening cysteine and the closing phenylalanine or tryptophan. A D gene is named only where the DNA matches it firmly. For some rows the clone size is stated as once, few or many, or as a class when expanded; others skip it.

V	D	J	size	CDR3	DNA
TRBV12-3/TRBV12-4	NA	TRBJ1-5	many	CASSLVNSNQPQHF	TGTGCCAGCAGTTTAGTCAATAGCAATCAGCCCCAGCATTTT
TRBV28	NA	TRBJ2-3	many	CASSFADTQYF	TGTGCCAGCAGTTTTGCAGATACGCAGTATTTT
TRBV5-6	NA	TRBJ2-7	many	CASSTTGPQYF	TGTGCCAGCAGCACTACAGGGCCGCAGTACTTC
TRBV20-1	TRBD2	TRBJ2-2	NA	CSARLAGGHGELFF	TGCAGTGCTAGACTAGCGGGGGGGCACGGGGAGCTGTTTTTT
TRBV12-3/TRBV12-4	TRBD1	TRBJ1-4	NA	CASSMTGLREKLFF	TGTGCCAGCAGCATGACAGGGTTGCGGGAAAAACTGTTTTTT
TRBV20-1	NA	TRBJ2-2	many	CSARGDLARRELFF	TGCAGTGCTAGAGGGGACCTCGCAAGGAGGGAGCTGTTTTTT
TRBV19	NA	TRBJ2-3	few	CASSYAELDPDTQYF	TGTGCCAGTAGTTATGCGGAGTTGGACCCAGATACGCAGTATTTT
TRBV9	TRBD1	TRBJ2-3	few	CASSARQGEVTDTQYF	TGTGCCAGCAGCGCCCGACAGGGGGAGGTGACAGATACGCAGTATTTT
TRBV5-1	TRBD1	TRBJ1-2	many	CASSLEQGRGYTF	TGCGCCAGCAGCTTGGAACAGGGGAGAGGCTACACCTTC
TRBV20-1	NA	TRBJ1-5	many	CSARKWGGTSNQPQHF	TGCAGTGCTAGGAAGTGGGGGGGCACGAGCAATCAGCCCCAGCATTTT
TRBV7-2	NA	TRBJ2-3	many	CASSLGDPKTITDTQYF	TGTGCCAGCAGCTTAGGTGACCCGAAGACTATCACAGATACGCAGTATTTT
TRBV5-1	NA	TRBJ2-1	few	CASSLNPVAGPNEQFF	TGCGCCAGCAGCTTGAATCCGGTTGCGGGTCCCAATGAGCAGTTCTTC
TRBV7-2	NA	TRBJ2-5	many	CAVGRRFAETQYF	TGTGCCGTGGGTAGAAGGTTTGCAGAGACCCAGTACTTC
TRBV20-1	NA	TRBJ1-2	NA	CSAPEGRRAPNGYTF	TGCAGTGCACCCGAAGGTCGTAGGGCGCCTAATGGCTACACCTTC
TRBV29-1	TRBD1	TRBJ1-2	NA	CSVPRQGPGYTF	TGCAGCGTTCCTAGACAGGGCCCTGGCTACACCTTC
TRBV27	NA	TRBJ1-1	NA	CASVLGGTEAFF	TGTGCCAGCGTATTAGGGGGCACTGAAGCTTTCTTT
TRBV24-1	TRBD1	TRBJ2-1	NA	CATSDSGQGAHDEQFF	TGTGCCACCAGTGATTCCGGACAGGGGGCTCACGATGAGCAGTTCTTC
TRBV20-1	TRBD2	TRBJ2-1	many	CSARDRTSGGLYNEQFF	TGCAGTGCTAGAGATAGGACTAGCGGGGGTCTCTACAATGAGCAGTTCTTC
TRBV6-1	NA	TRBJ2-6	many	CATESGANVLTF	TGTGCCACAGAATCTGGGGCCAACGTCCTGACTTTC
TRBV10-2	TRBD1	TRBJ2-7	many	CASSGTGGYEQYF	TGCGCCAGCAGCGGGACAGGCGGATACGAGCAGTACTTC
TRBV12-3/TRBV12-4	NA	TRBJ2-3	many	CASSLAVSSWDTDTQYF	TGTGCCAGCAGTTTAGCAGTTTCTAGCTGGGACACAGATACGCAGTATTTT
TRBV12-3/TRBV12-4	NA	TRBJ2-7	NA	CASLGGRISYEQYF	TGTGCCAGTTTGGGGGGCCGGATTTCCTACGAGCAGTACTTC
TRBV28	NA	TRBJ1-5	many	CASSRRDFSNQPQHF	TGTGCCAGCAGTCGGAGGGACTTTAGCAATCAGCCCCAGCATTTT
TRBV19	TRBD1	TRBJ1-2	once	CASSVYGQGAGYGYTF	TGTGCCAGTAGTGTATATGGACAGGGGGCTGGCTATGGCTACACCTTC
TRBV7-7	NA	TRBJ2-6	many	CASSENYGANVLTF	TGTGCTAGCAGCGAAAACTATGGGGCCAACGTCCTGACTTTC
TRBV12-3/TRBV12-4	NA	TRBJ2-2	many	CASSPHLTGELFF	TGTGCCAGCAGTCCCCACCTAACTGGGGAGCTGTTTTTT
TRBV6-2/TRBV6-3	NA	TRBJ2-5	many	CASSHPGQDVTQYF	TGTGCCAGCAGCCATCCGGGGCAGGACGTGACCCAGTACTTC
TRBV5-1	NA	TRBJ2-3	many	CASSPGNTDTQYF	TGCGCCAGCAGCCCGGGAAACACAGATACGCAGTATTTT
TRBV29-1	NA	TRBJ2-5	many	CSVAPGPRETQYF	TGCAGCGTTGCTCCGGGACCTAGAGAGACCCAGTACTTC
TRBV27	NA	TRBJ2-1	many	CASSKPGVRGLQFF	TGTGCCAGCAGTAAACCGGGGGTACGGGGGTTGCAGTTCTTC
TRBV28	NA	TRBJ1-1	many	CASSLTDILPEAFF	TGTGCCAGCAGTTTGACCGACATCCTACCTGAAGCTTTCTTT
TRBV5-1	TRBD1	TRBJ1-6	NA	CASLGGQDNSPLHF	TGCGCCAGCCTGGGGGGACAGGATAATTCACCCCTCCACTTT
TRBV12-3/TRBV12-4	NA	TRBJ2-1	many	CASSSERVEFF	TGTGCCAGCAGTTCCGAAAGGGTCGAGTTCTTC
TRBV14	NA	TRBJ2-1	NA	CASSAPEIRLDYNEQFF	TGTGCCAGCAGCGCCCCCGAGATTAGGTTGGACTACAATGAGCAGTTCTTC
TRBV7-2	TRBD2	TRBJ2-3	many	CASSPREGWTDTQYF	TGTGCCAGCAGCCCCCGGGAGGGGTGGACAGATACGCAGTATTTT
TRBV20-1	NA	TRBJ2-7	many	CSASLSGTSYEQYF	TGCAGTGCTAGTCTTTCCGGGACCTCCTACGAGCAGTACTTC
TRBV20-1	NA	TRBJ1-1	few	CSAPWNTEAFF	TGCAGTGCTCCTTGGAACACTGAAGCTTTCTTT
TRBV19	TRBD1	TRBJ1-5	NA	CASSLHRGQRNQPQHF	TGTGCCAGTAGTCTCCACAGGGGGCAACGCAATCAGCCCCAGCATTTT
TRBV9	TRBD2	TRBJ2-1	many	CASSASGGVHNEQFF	TGTGCCAGCAGCGCTAGCGGGGGGGTCCACAATGAGCAGTTCTTC
TRBV7-2	TRBD1	TRBJ2-7	many	CASSRRDRTYEQYF	TGTGCCAGCAGCCGCCGGGACAGAACCTACGAGCAGTACTTC